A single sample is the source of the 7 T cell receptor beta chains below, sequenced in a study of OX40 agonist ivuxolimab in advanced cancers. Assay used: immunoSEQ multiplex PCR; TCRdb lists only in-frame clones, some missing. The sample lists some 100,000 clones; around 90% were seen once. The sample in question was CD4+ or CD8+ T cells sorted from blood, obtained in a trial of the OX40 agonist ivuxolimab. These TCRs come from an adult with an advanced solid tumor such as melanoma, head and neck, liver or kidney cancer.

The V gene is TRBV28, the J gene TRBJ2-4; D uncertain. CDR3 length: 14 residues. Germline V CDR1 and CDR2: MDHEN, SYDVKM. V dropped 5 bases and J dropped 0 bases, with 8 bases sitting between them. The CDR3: CASSLGPAKNIQYF. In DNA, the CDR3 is TGTGCCAGCAGTCTCGGTCCAGCCAAAAACATTCAGTACTTC.

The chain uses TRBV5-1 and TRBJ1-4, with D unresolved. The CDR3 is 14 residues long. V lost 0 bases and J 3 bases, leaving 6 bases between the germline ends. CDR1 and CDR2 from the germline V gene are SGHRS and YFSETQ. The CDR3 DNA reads TGCGCCAGCAGCTTGGCGGTATCTAATGAAAAACTGTTTTTT. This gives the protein CASSLAVSNEKLFF.

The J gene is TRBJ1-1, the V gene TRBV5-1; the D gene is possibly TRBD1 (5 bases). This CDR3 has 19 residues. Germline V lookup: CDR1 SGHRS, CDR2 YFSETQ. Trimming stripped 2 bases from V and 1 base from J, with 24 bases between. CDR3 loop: CASSLALGGGRNQNTEAFF. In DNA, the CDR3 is TGCGCCAGCAGCTTAGCACTCGGCGGGGGGAGAAACCAGAACACTGAAGCTTTCTTT.

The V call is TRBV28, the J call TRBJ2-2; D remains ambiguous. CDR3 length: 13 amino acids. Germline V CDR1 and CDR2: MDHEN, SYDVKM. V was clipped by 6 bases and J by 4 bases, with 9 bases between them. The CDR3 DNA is TGTGCCAGCAGAGGCTACACCACCGGGGAGCTGTTTTTT. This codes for CASRGYTTGELFF.

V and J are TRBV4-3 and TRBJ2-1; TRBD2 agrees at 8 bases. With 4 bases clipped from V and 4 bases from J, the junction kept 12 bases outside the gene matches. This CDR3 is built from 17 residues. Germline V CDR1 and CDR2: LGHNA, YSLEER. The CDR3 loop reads CASSPGGPSGLYNEQFF. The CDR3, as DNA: TGCGCCAGCAGCCCGGGTGGGCCTAGCGGGCTGTACAATGAGCAGTTCTTC.

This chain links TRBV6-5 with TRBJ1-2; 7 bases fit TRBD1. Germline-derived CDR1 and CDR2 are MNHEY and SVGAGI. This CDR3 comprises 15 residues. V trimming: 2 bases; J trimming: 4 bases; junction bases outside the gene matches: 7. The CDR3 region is CASSYVDRAGYGYTF. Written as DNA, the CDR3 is TGTGCCAGCAGTTACGTAGACAGGGCCGGCTATGGCTACACCTTC.

In DNA, the CDR3 is TGTGCCAGCAGTTTGGGGGTAGGCGGGGAGCTGTTTTTT. This gives the protein CASSLGVGGELFF. The V and J genes are TRBV28 and TRBJ2-2, with D perhaps being TRBD1 or TRBD2 (5 bases each). V was shortened by 3 bases and J by 7 bases, with 9 bases between the two germline ends. The germline V gene encodes CDR1 MDHEN and CDR2 SYDVKM. The CDR3 contains 13 residues.